This is a list of T cell receptor beta chains from one sample in a study of T cells in Graves' hyperthyroidism and ophthalmopathy. A single record per CDR3 protein comes from TCRdb applying MiXCR to the multiplex PCR reads. The sample records fewer than 650,000 distinct CDR3 sequences, 46% being singletons. The specimen was peripheral blood or thyroid tissue (not recorded which). The receptors come from an adult woman with Graves' disease, either hyperthyroidism or ophthalmopathy (not recorded which). Both conserved end residues are part of each CDR3. D genes are given only for firm matches. Some rows have no size entry. The others give once, few or many, or a class for an expanded clone.

d_call	v_call	clone_size	j_call	cdr3_aa	cdr3_nt
TRBD1	TRBV12-3/TRBV12-4	few	TRBJ1-5	CASSPPYNRGENQPQHF	TGTGCCAGCAGTCCACCTTATAACAGGGGGGAAAATCAGCCCCAGCATTTT
NA	TRBV20-1	many	TRBJ1-1	CSAKSNMVAFF	TGCAGTGCTAAGTCAAACATGGTAGCTTTCTTT
NA	TRBV2	once	TRBJ2-7	CASTYSYEQYF	TGTGCCAGCACCTATTCCTACGAGCAGTACTTC
NA	TRBV29-1	few	TRBJ2-7	CRRGAQDEQYF	TGCAGACGGGGGGCGCAGGACGAGCAGTACTTC
TRBD1	TRBV6-1	NA	TRBJ1-1	CASSTGTGGSTEAFF	TGTGCCAGCAGTACCGGGACAGGGGGGTCCACTGAAGCTTTCTTT
NA	TRBV7-9	many	TRBJ2-2	CASSLQGLGTGELFF	TGTGCCAGCAGCTTACAGGGGCTGGGCACCGGGGAGCTGTTTTTT
NA	TRBV7-2	many	TRBJ2-7	CASSLGAGGSYEQYF	TGTGCCAGCAGCTTAGGAGCGGGCGGGTCCTACGAGCAGTACTTC
TRBD1	TRBV29-1	NA	TRBJ2-7	CSVEGDRGNYEQYF	TGCAGCGTTGAAGGGGACAGGGGCAATTACGAGCAGTACTTC
NA	TRBV4-1	NA	TRBJ1-3	CASSQGGGLNSGNTIYF	TGCGCCAGCAGCCAAGGTGGGGGACTCAACTCTGGAAACACCATATATTTT
NA	TRBV7-2	many	TRBJ2-5	CASSSSRGQETQYF	TGTGCCAGCAGCTCGTCGCGGGGCCAAGAGACCCAGTACTTC
NA	TRBV10-2	NA	TRBJ2-7	CASSLAHLRTYEQYF	TGTGCCAGCAGCTTAGCGCACCTCCGAACCTACGAGCAGTACTTC
TRBD1	TRBV20-1	NA	TRBJ1-2	CSAPGQGRDDGYTF	TGCAGTGCTCCAGGACAGGGAAGGGACGATGGCTACACCTTC
NA	TRBV7-2	NA	TRBJ1-1	CASSSLTGFWNTEAFF	TGTGCCAGCAGCTCGCTGACCGGGTTCTGGAACACTGAAGCTTTCTTT
TRBD2	TRBV20-1	few	TRBJ2-2	CSARLAGGAGELFF	TGCAGTGCAAGGCTAGCGGGAGGTGCAGGGGAGCTGTTTTTT
NA	TRBV7-2	many	TRBJ2-7	CASSSGQEIYEQYF	TGTGCCAGCAGCTCGGGGCAGGAAATCTACGAGCAGTACTTC
TRBD1	TRBV5-6	NA	TRBJ2-5	CASSQRDREETQYF	TGTGCCAGCAGCCAGCGGGACAGGGAAGAGACCCAGTACTTC
TRBD1	TRBV24-1	few	TRBJ2-7	CATSDIGTGGLDEQYF	TGTGCCACCAGTGATATCGGGACAGGGGGTCTCGACGAGCAGTACTTC
TRBD1	TRBV29-1	NA	TRBJ2-6	CSVEDRTGGTEAF	TGCAGCGTTGAAGACAGGACAGGTGGAACTGAAGCTTTC
NA	TRBV25-1	once	TRBJ1-5	CASSESRTRNQPQHF	TGTGCCAGCAGTGAATCTAGGACACGGAATCAGCCCCAGCATTTT
TRBD1	TRBV6-5	NA	TRBJ2-5	CASRTSGGYQETQYF	TGTGCCAGCAGAACGTCAGGGGGATACCAAGAGACCCAGTACTTC
TRBD1	TRBV19	NA	TRBJ2-7	CASENRDRGYEQYF	TGTGCCAGCGAAAACCGGGACAGGGGCTACGAGCAGTACTTC
NA	TRBV7-2	NA	TRBJ1-2	CASSVQSSNYGYTF	TGTGCCAGCAGCGTACAGTCGTCCAACTATGGCTACACCTTC
TRBD1	TRBV7-9	NA	TRBJ2-7	CASSSRDSDHEQYF	TGTGCCAGCAGTTCCCGGGACAGCGACCACGAGCAGTACTTC
NA	TRBV29-1	NA	TRBJ2-1	CSAARGGNDEQFF	TGCAGCGCCGCACGAGGGGGGAATGATGAGCAGTTCTTC
NA	TRBV7-9	many	TRBJ2-7	CATWGYEQYF	TGTGCAACCTGGGGCTACGAGCAGTACTTC
NA	TRBV7-9	NA	TRBJ2-7	CASSLLTDEQYF	TGTGCCAGCAGCTTGTTAACAGACGAGCAGTACTTC
NA	TRBV7-8	NA	TRBJ1-5	CASSLVSGIVGQPQHF	TGTGCCAGCAGCTTAGTCTCGGGGATTGTCGGTCAGCCCCAGCATTTT
NA	TRBV20-1	many	TRBJ2-6	CSARDAISGANVLTF	TGCAGTGCTAGAGATGCGATCTCTGGGGCCAACGTCCTGACTTTC
TRBD1	TRBV11-1	NA	TRBJ1-2	CASRSPGQGGSNYGYTF	TGTGCCAGCCGATCCCCTGGACAGGGGGGATCTAACTATGGCTACACCTTC
TRBD2	TRBV7-9	NA	TRBJ2-7	CASSLTSGPDEQYF	TGTGCCAGCAGCTTGACTAGCGGGCCGGACGAGCAGTACTTC
TRBD2	TRBV7-9	NA	TRBJ2-7	CASSFGAGALEQYF	TGTGCCAGCAGCTTTGGGGCGGGAGCACTCGAGCAGTACTTC
TRBD1	TRBV5-1	many	TRBJ2-7	CASSLGQDYEQYF	TGCGCCAGCAGCCTAGGACAGGACTACGAGCAGTACTTC
NA	TRBV19	few	TRBJ1-1	CASSITFRGTNTEAFF	TGTGCCAGTAGTATTACGTTCAGGGGAACGAACACTGAAGCTTTCTTT
NA	TRBV15	NA	TRBJ2-1	CATSYSGDEQFF	TGTGCCACCAGCTACTCTGGGGATGAGCAGTTCTTC
TRBD1	TRBV5-4	many	TRBJ1-2	CASSPTGGGEGYTF	TGTGCCAGCAGCCCGACAGGGGGCGGGGAAGGCTACACCTTC
TRBD2	TRBV7-9	NA	TRBJ2-1	CASGLAGADEQFF	TGTGCCAGCGGGCTAGCGGGAGCCGATGAGCAGTTCTTC
NA	TRBV7-8	once	TRBJ2-3	CASSLGRGGGGDTQYF	TGTGCCAGCAGCTTGGGCAGGGGGGGGGGGGGAGATACGCAGTATTTT
TRBD1	TRBV10-3	NA	TRBJ1-5	CAISEGLWGTGGRETQHF	TGTGCCATCAGTGAGGGACTATGGGGGACAGGGGGCAGAGAGACCCAGCATTTT
NA	TRBV10-3	once	TRBJ1-1	CASSLALAGAAFF	TGTGCCTCATCACTAGCCCTAGCGGGCGCGGCTTTCTTT
NA	TRBV5-1	NA	TRBJ2-2	CASSLNGLPNTGELFF	TGCGCCAGCAGCTTGAACGGACTCCCGAACACCGGGGAGCTGTTTTTT
NA	TRBV7-9	many	TRBJ1-2	CASSGGALSYGYTF	TGTGCCAGCAGCGGGGGAGCCCTTAGCTATGGCTACACCTTC
TRBD2	TRBV6-1	NA	TRBJ2-5	CASSAGAGGPVETQYF	TGTGCCAGCAGTGCGGGGGCGGGAGGGCCGGTAGAGACCCAGTACTTC
NA	TRBV19	many	TRBJ1-5	CASSITGFGNQPQHF	TGTGCCAGTAGTATTACGGGGTTCGGCAATCAGCCCCAGCATTTT
NA	TRBV10-3	NA	TRBJ1-3	CAISDKLIGSTIYF	TGTGCCATCAGTGATAAGTTAATTGGAAGCACCATATATTTT
NA	TRBV7-4	NA	TRBJ2-7	CASSLASGADLEQYF	TGTGCCAGCAGCTTAGCCTCGGGGGCGGACCTCGAGCAGTACTTC
NA	TRBV29-1	many	TRBJ2-7	CSVARGSTYEQYF	TGCAGCGTTGCCAGGGGCTCCACCTACGAGCAGTACTTC
NA	TRBV7-3	once	TRBJ1-2	CASSQGEAYYTF	TGTGCCAGCAGCCAAGGAGAAGCCTACTACACCTTC
TRBD2	TRBV5-1	many	TRBJ2-2	CATRGLAGDSGGELFF	TGCGCCACCAGAGGACTAGCGGGAGATTCCGGCGGGGAGCTGTTTTTT
NA	TRBV9	NA	TRBJ1-2	CASSPLWSHYGYTF	TGTGCCAGCAGCCCTCTATGGTCTCACTATGGCTACACCTTC
TRBD1	TRBV20-1	NA	TRBJ2-5	CSAHTGVAEIQYF	TGCAGTGCACATACAGGGGTCGCGGAGATCCAGTACTTC
NA	TRBV7-9	NA	TRBJ1-5	CASSATDLAQPQHF	TGTGCCAGCAGCGCTACAGACCTGGCCCAGCCCCAGCATTTT
NA	TRBV6-1	NA	TRBJ1-2	CASSLEVASGYTF	TGTGCCAGCAGTCTTGAGGTAGCTTCGGGCTACACCTTC
NA	TRBV10-2	NA	TRBJ1-5	CASSATDRAPSWAQHF	TGCGCCAGCAGTGCGACGGATAGGGCGCCTTCCTGGGCCCAGCATTTT